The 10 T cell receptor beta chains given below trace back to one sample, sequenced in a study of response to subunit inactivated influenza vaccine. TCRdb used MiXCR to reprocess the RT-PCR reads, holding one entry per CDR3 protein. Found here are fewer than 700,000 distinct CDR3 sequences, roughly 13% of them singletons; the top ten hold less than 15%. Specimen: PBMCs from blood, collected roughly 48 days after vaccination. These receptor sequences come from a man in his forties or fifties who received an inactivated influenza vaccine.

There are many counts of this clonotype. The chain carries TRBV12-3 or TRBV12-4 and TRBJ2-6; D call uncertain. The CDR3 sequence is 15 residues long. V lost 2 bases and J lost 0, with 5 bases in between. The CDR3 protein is CASSLSGSGANVLTF. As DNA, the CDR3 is TGTGCCAGCAGTTTATCAGGCTCTGGGGCCAACGTCCTGACTTTC.

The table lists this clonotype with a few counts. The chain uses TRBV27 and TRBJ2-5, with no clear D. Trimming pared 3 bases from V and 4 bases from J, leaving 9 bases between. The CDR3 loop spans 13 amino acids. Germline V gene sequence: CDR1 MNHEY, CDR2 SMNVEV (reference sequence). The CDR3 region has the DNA TGTGCCAGCAGTTTTTCGATATCAGAGACCCAGTACTTC. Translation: CASSFSISETQYF.

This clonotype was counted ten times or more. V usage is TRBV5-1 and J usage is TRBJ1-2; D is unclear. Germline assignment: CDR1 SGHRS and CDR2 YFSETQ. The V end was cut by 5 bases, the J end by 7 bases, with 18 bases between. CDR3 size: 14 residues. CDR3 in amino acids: CASRNGALGSGYTF. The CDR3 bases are TGCGCCAGCAGAAACGGTGCCTTAGGGTCTGGCTACACCTTC.

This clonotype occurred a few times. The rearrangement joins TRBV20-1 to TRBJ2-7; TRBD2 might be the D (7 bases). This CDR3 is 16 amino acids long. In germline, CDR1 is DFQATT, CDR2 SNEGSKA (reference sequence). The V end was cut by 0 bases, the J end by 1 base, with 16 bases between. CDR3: CSARDTGGARSYEQYF. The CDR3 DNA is TGCAGTGCTAGAGATACTGGGGGGGCGCGATCCTACGAGCAGTACTTC.

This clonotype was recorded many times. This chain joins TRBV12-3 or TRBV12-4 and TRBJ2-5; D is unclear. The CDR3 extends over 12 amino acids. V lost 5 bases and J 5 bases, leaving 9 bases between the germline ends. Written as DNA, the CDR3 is TGTGCCAGCAGTGCCGGGCCCGAGACCCAGTACTTC. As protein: CASSAGPETQYF.

The CDR3: CASSGPRAPGQGAGELFF. CDR3 nucleotides: TGTGCCAGCAGCGGACCGAGGGCCCCGGGACAGGGAGCCGGGGAGCTGTTTTTT. This sequence joins TRBV9 and TRBJ2-2; 9 bases fit TRBD1. Looked up from germline, CDR1 is SGDLS and CDR2 is YYNGEE. Trimming at V came to 3 bases and at J to 6 bases, leaving 15 bases not matched to a gene. The CDR3 is 18 residues long.

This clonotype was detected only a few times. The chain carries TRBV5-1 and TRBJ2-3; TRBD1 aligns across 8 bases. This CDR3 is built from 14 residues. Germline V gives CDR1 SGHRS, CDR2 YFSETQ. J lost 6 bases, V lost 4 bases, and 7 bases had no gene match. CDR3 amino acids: CASSSGQGGDTQYF. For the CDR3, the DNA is TGCGCCAGCAGCAGCGGACAGGGAGGCGATACGCAGTATTTT.

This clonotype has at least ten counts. The CDR3 loop reads CASSQGGTNSYEQYF. For the CDR3, the DNA is TGTGCCAGCAGCCAGGGCGGGACTAACTCCTACGAGCAGTACTTC. This chain links TRBV4-2 with TRBJ2-7, with TRBD2 matching 7 bases. The CDR3 runs 15 residues. Trimming took 3 bases from V and 0 from J; bases not matched to a gene: 5. Germline loops: CDR1 LGHNA, CDR2 YNFKEQ.

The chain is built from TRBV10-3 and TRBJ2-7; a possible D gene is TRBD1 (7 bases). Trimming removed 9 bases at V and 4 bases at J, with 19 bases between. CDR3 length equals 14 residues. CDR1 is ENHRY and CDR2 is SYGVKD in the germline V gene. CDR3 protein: CAIMGAGGQYEQYF. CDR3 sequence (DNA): TGTGCCATAATGGGGGCAGGGGGGCAGTACGAGCAGTACTTC.

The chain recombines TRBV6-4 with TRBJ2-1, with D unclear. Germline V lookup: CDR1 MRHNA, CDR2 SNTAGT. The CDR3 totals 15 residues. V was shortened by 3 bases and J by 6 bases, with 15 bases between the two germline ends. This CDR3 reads CASSEEPGVINEQFF. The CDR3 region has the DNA TGTGCCAGCAGTGAGGAGCCTGGAGTGATCAATGAGCAGTTCTTC.